The 21 T cell receptor beta chains below were found in one sample sequenced in a study of cytomegalovirus exposure and HLA in healthy donors listed by TCRdb under 2017. Libraries were prepared through the immunoSEQ multiplex PCR assay. A mixture of 60 forward primers for TCR Vbeta segments and 13 reverse primers for TCR Jbeta segments was used in the multiplex PCR. TCRdb holds this immuneACCESS table with in-frame rearrangements only. Some clones are missing; in checked studies, unresolved V genes explain under half, and the rest has no known cause. The sample table gives some 200,000 clones. The ten largest make up about 0.8% of the sample. Input material: PBMCs. The receptors shown here come from a woman younger than 30 in good health and CMV-seropositive.

This chain uses TRBV29-1 with TRBJ1-2; 8 bases align to TRBD1. This CDR3 has 12 residues. Per germline, CDR1 SQVTM and CDR2 ANQGSEA. Trimming at V came to 5 bases and at J to 8 bases, leaving 7 bases not matched to a gene. CDR3 bases: TGCAGCGTTTCTCAGGGGGCGGGCGGCTACACCTTC. Protein sequence: CSVSQGAGGYTF.

The CDR3 sequence: CAWGQGSTETQYF. DNA for the CDR3: TGTGCCTGGGGACAGGGTTCCACAGAGACCCAGTACTTC. V gene TRBV30 combines with J gene TRBJ2-5; 8 nucleotides agree with TRBD1. This CDR3 has 13 residues. With V trimmed by 5 bases and J by 4 bases, 6 bases remained unmatched. Germline CDR1 reads GTSNPN; CDR2 reads SVGIG (reference sequence).

This rearrangement joins TRBV5-4 to TRBJ2-7; D might be TRBD2 (6 bases). The CDR3 totals 14 residues. V was cut by 10 bases and J by 0 bases, with 17 bases left in between. Germline values: CDR1 SGHNT, CDR2 YYREEE (reference sequence). CDR3 loop: CAWRWDFNSYEQYF. Here the CDR3 DNA reads TGTGCCTGGAGGTGGGACTTCAACTCCTACGAGCAGTACTTC.

V and J are TRBV5-1 and TRBJ2-3; tentatively, D is TRBD2 (5 bases). Germline V gives CDR1 SGHRS, CDR2 YFSETQ. V shed 0 bases and J shed 0 bases, with 11 bases lying between them. This CDR3 contains 16 residues. DNA for the CDR3: TGCGCCAGCAGCTTGGGAGCGGATTCTAGCACAGATACGCAGTATTTT. The encoded protein is CASSLGADSSTDTQYF. Full variable domain (rest looked up from reference TRBV5-1 and TRBJ2-3): KAGVTQTPRYLIKTRGQQVTLSCSPISGHRSVSWYQQTPGQGLQFLFEYFSETQRNKGNFPGRFSGRQFSNSRSEMNVSTLELGDSALYLCASSLGADSSTDTQYFGPGTRLTVL.

Comments on this clone: The sample has other DNA sequences that encode this CDR3 too. The chain uses TRBV5-6 and TRBJ2-7, with 10 bases fitting TRBD1. Germline V gives CDR1 SGHDT, CDR2 YYEEEE. The CDR3 runs 15 residues. J gave up 7 bases and V 3 bases, and 10 bases lay outside the gene matches. CDR3 loop: CASSSPGQGDLEQYF. CDR3 in DNA: TGTGCCAGCAGCTCTCCAGGACAGGGGGACCTGGAGCAGTACTTC. The entire variable domain, with the rest obtained from reference TRBV5-6 and TRBJ2-7, is as follows: DAGVTQSPTHLIKTRGQQVTLRCSPKSGHDTVSWYQQALGQGPQFIFQYYEEEERQRGNFPDRFSGHQFPNYSSELNVNALLLGDSALYLCASSSPGQGDLEQYFGPGTRLTVT.

The chain carries TRBV5-1 and TRBJ2-3, with 7 positions matching TRBD1. This CDR3 is 15 amino acids long. In germline, CDR1 is SGHRS, CDR2 YFSETQ. J lost 4 bases, V lost 4 bases, and 9 bases had no gene match. The CDR3 DNA is TGCGCCAGCAGCCACTCCCGGACAGGATCAGATACGCAGTATTTT. This gives the protein CASSHSRTGSDTQYF.

The genes are TRBV5-1 and TRBJ1-2; D is ambiguous. The CDR3 runs 16 residues. V lost 5 bases and J 0 bases, leaving 17 bases between the germline ends. The germline V gene has CDR1 SGHRS and CDR2 YFSETQ. CDR3 loop: CASRLDVGRANYGYTF. The DNA of the CDR3 is TGCGCCAGCAGGCTCGATGTGGGGAGGGCTAACTATGGCTACACCTTC.

The J gene is TRBJ2-5, the V gene TRBV7-2, with 10 positions matching TRBD2. Losses at the gene ends were 5 bases for V and 7 bases for J; bases not matched to a gene: 13. CDR1 is SGHTA and CDR2 is FQGNSA in the germline V gene. The CDR3 spans 16 residues. CDR3 DNA: TGTGCCAGCAGCGCCCGGGGTAGCGGGGGGTCGGGGACCCAGTACTTC. Protein: CASSARGSGGSGTQYF.

The genes are TRBV30 and TRBJ1-1; 8 bases are shared with TRBD1. Germline V gene data show CDR1 as GTSNPN and CDR2 as SVGIG (reference sequence). V was clipped by 3 bases and J by 5 bases; unmatched bases: 14. The CDR3 covers 16 residues. The DNA of the CDR3 is TGTGCCTGGAGAGACCGTAACGGACAGGGAGGGACTGAAGCTTTCTTT. Its translation is CAWRDRNGQGGTEAFF.

The rearrangement joins TRBV7-8 to TRBJ1-5, with D possibly TRBD1 on 6 matching bases. Germline values: CDR1 SGHVS, CDR2 FQNEAQ. Between the trimmed V and J ends, which lost 4 bases and 5 bases, there was a span of 15 bases. The CDR3 runs 15 residues. The CDR3 coding sequence is TGTGCCAGCAGCTCTACTACAGGGTCGGATCAGCCCCAGCATTTT. As protein: CASSSTTGSDQPQHF.

The chain carries TRBV19 and TRBJ2-7; TRBD1 is a possible D gene (6 bases). V was pared by 8 bases and J by 5 bases, with 22 bases between. Looked up from germline, CDR1 is LNHDA and CDR2 is SQIVND (reference sequence). The length of the CDR3 is 15 residues. The CDR3 DNA follows: TGTGCCAGTCGCTACACGGGACAAGGGAAGGACGAGCAGTACTTC. Protein: CASRYTGQGKDEQYF.

The rearrangement uses TRBV4-1 and TRBJ1-2; D is possibly TRBD1 (5 bases). Germline loops: CDR1 MGHRA, CDR2 YSYEKL. V was cut by 7 bases and J by 1 base, with 16 bases left in between. There are 15 residues in the CDR3. The CDR3 sequence is CASNQGRTINYGYTF. The CDR3, as DNA: TGCGCCAGCAATCAAGGTCGGACAATTAACTATGGCTACACCTTC.

The chain employs TRBV7-3 and TRBJ2-7, with D hard to call. Germline loops: CDR1 SGHTA, CDR2 FQGTGA. The CDR3 totals 14 residues. V lost 1 base, J lost 3 bases, and 10 bases lay in between. The CDR3 loop is CASSLIGSGYEQYF. The CDR3 DNA reads as TGTGCCAGCAGCTTAATTGGATCAGGCTACGAGCAGTACTTC.

This chain links TRBV11-1 with TRBJ2-3, with TRBD2 matching over 7 bases. Trimming cost V 1 base and J 2 bases; bases outside gene matches: 9. The CDR3 is 17 residues long. Germline V gene data show CDR1 as SGHAT and CDR2 as FQDESV (reference sequence). CDR3 nucleotides: TGTGCCAGCAGCTTAGTTTCGGCTAGCGGCGTCACAGATACGCAGTATTTT. As protein: CASSLVSASGVTDTQYF.

This chain connects TRBV18 to TRBJ1-6; 7 bases are a match to TRBD1. This CDR3 has 16 amino acids. Germline CDR1 reads KGHSH; CDR2 reads LQKENI. After removal of 0 bases from V and 8 bases from J, the junction contained 7 bases not matched to a gene. CDR3 loop: CASSPPPDREYSPLHF. In DNA, the CDR3 is TGTGCCAGCTCACCACCCCCCGACAGGGAGTATTCACCCCTCCACTTT.

The chain is built from TRBV11-3 and TRBJ1-2; the match to TRBD1 covers 8 bases. Germline lookup yields CDR1 SGHNT and CDR2 YENEEA. J was trimmed by 8 bases and V by 5 bases; bases with no gene match: 7. This CDR3 contains 13 residues. DNA of the CDR3: TGTGCCAGCAGCGCTTTAGACAGGGGCGGCTACACCTTC. Translating it yields CASSALDRGGYTF.

The chain is built from TRBV21-1 and TRBJ1-1; the DNA was not compared with TRBD1, the D call given in the table. TRBV21-1 is given as a pseudogene. The CDR3 contains 14 residues. Here the CDR3 DNA reads TGTGCCAGCAGCAAAGGGCTCCGGAACACTGAAGCTTTCTTT. It codes for CASSKGLRNTEAFF.

The genes are TRBV7-2 and TRBJ2-5; 13 nucleotides agree with TRBD2. In germline, CDR1 is SGHTA, CDR2 FQGNSA. The junction had 6 bases not matched to a gene; V was cut back by 5 bases and J by 3 bases. This CDR3 is built from 16 residues. The CDR3 region is CASSNILAGGKETQYF. The CDR3 DNA is TGTGCCAGCAGCAACATACTAGCGGGAGGGAAAGAGACCCAGTACTTC.

The chain is built from TRBV15 and TRBJ1-5; 8 nucleotides align to TRBD1. Germline V lookup: CDR1 LNHNV, CDR2 YYDKDF (reference sequence). After removal of 7 bases from V and 6 bases from J, the junction contained 5 bases not matched to a gene. This CDR3 region has 13 residues. CDR3 in amino acids: CATKDREGQPQHF. CDR3 in DNA: TGTGCCACCAAGGACAGGGAAGGTCAGCCCCAGCATTTT. The variable domain in full, completed from reference TRBV15 and TRBJ1-5, reads DAMVIQNPRYQVTQFGKPVTLSCSQTLNHNVMYWYQQKSSQAPKLLFHYYDKDFNNEADTPDNFQSRRPNTSFCFLDIRSPGLGDTAMYLCATKDREGQPQHFGDGTRLSIL.

CDR3 nucleotide sequence: TGTGCCAGCTCACCATCGGGGGGGCTGGATTATGATACGCAGTATTTT. It translates to CASSPSGGLDYDTQYF. The chain combines TRBV18 with TRBJ2-3, with 8 nucleotides matching TRBD2. The germline gives CDR1 KGHSH, CDR2 LQKENI. The CDR3 consists of 16 residues. V shed 2 bases and J 6 bases; nucleotides not matched to a gene: 10. Full variable domain (outside the CDR3, taken from reference TRBV18 and TRBJ2-3): NAGVMQNPRHLVRRRGQEARLRCSPMKGHSHVYWYRQLPEEGLKFMVYLQKENIIDESGMPKERFSAEFPKEGPSILRIQQVVRGDSAAYFCASSPSGGLDYDTQYFGPGTRLTVL.

The CDR3 DNA sequence: TGCGCCAGCAGCTTGGGGACACTGCAGCAAGAGACCCAGTACTTC. As protein: CASSLGTLQQETQYF. The rearrangement uses TRBV5-1 and TRBJ2-5, with D perhaps TRBD1 (5 bases). With 0 bases removed from V and 2 bases from J, the gap between germline ends came to 11 bases. The germline V gene encodes CDR1 SGHRS and CDR2 YFSETQ. The CDR3 is 15 amino acids.